These 30 T cell receptor beta chains share one sample of origin, sequenced in a study of identical twins. TCRdb re-called the 5' RACE reads through MiXCR, storing one row per CDR3 protein. In the table there are just over 500,000 distinct CDR3 sequences, less than 25% of which are singletons. This sample also belongs to another study, concerning T cells expressing NK-cell markers.

Material: CD4+ T cells sorted from blood. The receptors were gathered from a woman aged 18-35 years in good health.

This clonotype was observed many times. The chain is built from TRBV12-3 or TRBV12-4 and TRBJ1-1; the D gene is possibly TRBD1 (5 bases). The germline V and J ends were trimmed by 6 bases and 4 bases, with 12 bases remaining between them. The CDR3 extends over 13 amino acids. This chain's CDR3 is CASSPGRATEAFF. CDR3 sequence (DNA): TGTGCCAGCAGCCCGGGCAGGGCCACTGAAGCTTTCTTT.

The chain links TRBV7-2 to TRBJ2-1, with D perhaps matching TRBD2 (5 bases). V lost 4 bases and J 2 bases, leaving 12 bases between the germline ends. The CDR3 loop spans 15 amino acids. Per germline, CDR1 SGHTA and CDR2 FQGNSA. In nucleotides, the CDR3 is TGTGCCAGCAGCTGGGCGGAGGCTACCTACAATGAGCAGTTCTTC. Translating gives CASSWAEATYNEQFF. Filled out from reference TRBV7-2 and TRBJ2-1, the complete variable domain reads GAGVSQSPSNKVTEKGKDVELRCDPISGHTALYWYRQSLGQGLEFLIYFQGNSAPDKSGLPSDRFSAERTGGSVSTLTIQRTQQEDSAVYLCASSWAEATYNEQFFGPGTRLTVL.

This clonotype has just a few counts. The chain combines TRBV7-9 with TRBJ2-7; D is undetermined. The CDR3 covers 12 residues. The V gene's germline CDR1 is SEHNR and CDR2 FQNEAQ (reference sequence). V was trimmed by 3 bases and J by 6 bases, leaving 9 bases between them. The CDR3 loop is CASSFQLGEQYF. As DNA, the CDR3 is TGTGCCAGCAGCTTCCAGCTCGGCGAGCAGTACTTC.

This clonotype was seen more than once but under ten times. The V gene is TRBV20-1, the J gene TRBJ1-1; 7 bases align to TRBD1. Germline CDR1 is DFQATT and CDR2 is SNEGSKA (reference sequence). J gave up 4 bases and V 1 base, and 9 bases lay outside the gene matches. The CDR3 covers 15 residues. The CDR3, as DNA: TGCAGTGCTAGAGCAAGACAGGGAAGGGGCACTGAAGCTTTCTTT. This translates into CSARARQGRGTEAFF.

The J gene is TRBJ1-2, the V gene TRBV2, with 7 bases fitting TRBD1. In germline, CDR1 is SNHLY, CDR2 FYNNEI. The length of the CDR3 is 15 residues. V was clipped by 4 bases and J by 4 bases; unmatched bases: 9. DNA of the CDR3: TGTGCCAGCAGTGTCCTGGGACAGAGACTCTATGGCTACACCTTC. Residues: CASSVLGQRLYGYTF.

This clonotype has more than one count but fewer than ten. This rearrangement joins TRBV5-1 to TRBJ2-3, with a tentative D call TRBD2 (6 bases). CDR3 length: 16 amino acids. The V and J ends lost 1 base and 3 bases respectively, with 15 bases between them. In germline, CDR1 is SGHRS, CDR2 YFSETQ. CDR3 sequence reads: CASSLYRDLGTDTQYF. The CDR3 DNA reads TGCGCCAGCAGCTTGTACCGGGACTTGGGTACAGATACGCAGTATTTT.

This clonotype was recorded at least ten times. The chain carries TRBV12-3 or TRBV12-4 and TRBJ1-6, with D perhaps TRBD1 (5 bases). V was trimmed by 1 base and J by 6 bases, leaving 7 bases between them. The CDR3 loop spans 14 amino acids. DNA for the CDR3: TGTGCCAGCAGTTTAGGGGGGGTTAATTCACCCCTCCACTTT. This gives the protein CASSLGGVNSPLHF.

The chain is built from TRBV20-1 and TRBJ2-1; 8 positions agree with TRBD2. CDR1 DFQATT and CDR2 SNEGSKA come from the germline V gene (reference sequence). The CDR3 has 14 residues. J lost 5 bases, V lost 4 bases, and 7 bases had no gene match. CDR3 nucleotide sequence: TGCAGTGCTACGGGAGGGAGGGCCGACAATGAGCAGTTCTTC. Encoded protein: CSATGGRADNEQFF.

This clonotype was seen a single time. This CDR3 is CASSFSTGQETQYF. The CDR3 DNA is TGTGCCAGCAGCTTTTCAACGGGACAAGAGACCCAGTACTTC. V and J are TRBV11-3 and TRBJ2-5; possibly TRBD2 for D (5 bases). Germline V lookup: CDR1 SGHNT, CDR2 YENEEA. Trimming removed 3 bases from V and 2 bases from J, with 10 bases in between. CDR3 length: 14 amino acids.

This clonotype was found a few times. The chain uses TRBV6-4 and TRBJ2-4, with D possibly being TRBD2 (7 bases). The CDR3 contains 13 residues. Germline assignment: CDR1 MRHNA and CDR2 SNTAGT. Trimming stripped 3 bases from V and 9 bases from J, with 12 bases between. The CDR3 reads CASSERGAGIQYF. The CDR3 DNA is TGTGCCAGCAGTGAACGGGGGGCCGGCATTCAGTACTTC.

This clonotype was seen a few times. CDR3 loop: CATSAGGGRDTQYF. The CDR3 bases are TGTGCCACCTCCGCGGGCGGAGGACGAGATACGCAGTATTTT. The V and J genes are TRBV12-3 or TRBV12-4 and TRBJ2-3; TRBD2 might be the D (5 bases). CDR3 size: 14 residues. Trimming stripped 10 bases from V and 5 bases from J, with 19 bases between.

The J gene is TRBJ1-1, the V gene TRBV5-6; TRBD1 might be the D (5 bases). The CDR3 consists of 17 residues. The germline V gene encodes CDR1 SGHDT and CDR2 YYEEEE. V lost 3 bases and J 1 base, leaving 19 bases between the germline ends. The CDR3 loop is CASSWKGQARTNTEAFF. CDR3 nucleotides: TGTGCCAGCAGCTGGAAGGGGCAGGCTAGGACGAACACTGAAGCTTTCTTT. Drawing the rest from reference TRBV5-6 and TRBJ1-1, the complete variable domain is DAGVTQSPTHLIKTRGQQVTLRCSPKSGHDTVSWYQQALGQGPQFIFQYYEEEERQRGNFPDRFSGHQFPNYSSELNVNALLLGDSALYLCASSWKGQARTNTEAFFGQGTRLTVV.

This clonotype was recorded many times. The chain has TRBV10-3 and TRBJ2-1; D is unresolved. Germline CDR1 reads ENHRY; CDR2 reads SYGVKD. The V and J ends lost 4 bases and 2 bases respectively, with 6 bases between them. This CDR3 comprises 13 residues. The CDR3 DNA reads as TGTGCCATCAGTGTGGACCCCTACAATGAGCAGTTCTTC. Its protein product is CAISVDPYNEQFF.

This clonotype was counted between two and nine times. The chain is built from TRBV12-3 or TRBV12-4 and TRBJ2-3, with no clear D. Between the trimmed V and J ends, which lost 7 bases and 6 bases, there was a span of 11 bases. The CDR3 loop spans 12 amino acids. The CDR3 DNA is TGTGCCAGCACCCAAGGAGAGGATACGCAGTATTTT. It is translated as CASTQGEDTQYF.

This clonotype occurred a few times. The CDR3 DNA follows: TGTGCCAGCAGTTTTGTGGACTGGGACCGAATCTTTTCTGGGGCCAACGTCCTGACTTTC. It specifies CASSFVDWDRIFSGANVLTF. The V call is TRBV12-3 or TRBV12-4, the J call TRBJ2-6, with D perhaps TRBD1 or TRBD2 (5 bases each). Trimming cost V 3 bases and J 1 base, with 22 bases left between them. This CDR3 region has 20 residues.

The rearrangement uses TRBV7-9 and TRBJ2-5, with D perhaps matching TRBD2 (5 bases). The CDR3 consists of 15 residues. CDR1 SEHNR and CDR2 FQNEAQ come from the germline V gene (reference sequence). The ends were cut back, 5 bases at V and 2 bases at J, with 15 bases in the middle. The CDR3 spells CASSAAWRTQETQYF. The CDR3 nucleotides are TGTGCCAGCAGCGCAGCTTGGCGGACTCAAGAGACCCAGTACTTC.

The rearrangement links TRBV2 to TRBJ1-1; D is unclear. The CDR3 is 14 residues long. CDR1 and CDR2 from the germline V gene are SNHLY and FYNNEI. The germline V and J ends were trimmed by 4 bases and 5 bases, with 14 bases remaining between them. CDR3 amino acids: CASSGTSTRTEAFF. The CDR3 DNA is TGTGCCAGCAGTGGGACTTCGACGCGAACTGAAGCTTTCTTT.

Comments on this clonotype: This may come from a read error, since a much larger clone is one base off. J is TRBJ1-1 and V is TRBV12-3 or TRBV12-4; no firm D call. CDR3 length: 14 amino acids. Between the trimmed V and J ends, which lost 3 bases and 1 base, there was a span of 9 bases. CDR3 nucleotides: TGTGCCAGCAGTTTGCAACACGGGAACACTGAAGCTTTCTTT. Its protein product is CASSLQHGNTEAFF.

The chain joins TRBV20-1 to TRBJ2-3, with no clear D. Germline CDR1 is DFQATT and CDR2 is SNEGSKA (reference sequence). CDR3 length: 11 residues. V was trimmed by 0 bases and J by 12 bases, leaving 10 bases between them. CDR3 bases: TGCAGTGCTAGAGAGCTCCCGCTCCAGTATTTT. Residues: CSARELPLQYF.

A few counts support this clonotype. This chain uses TRBV15 with TRBJ2-5, with D uncertain. The CDR3 spans 15 residues. V was shortened by 0 bases and J by 0 bases, with 8 bases between the two germline ends. Germline V gene sequence: CDR1 LNHNV, CDR2 YYDKDF (reference sequence). The chain's CDR3 is CATSREKNNQETQYF. The CDR3 nucleotides are TGTGCCACCAGCAGAGAAAAAAACAACCAAGAGACCCAGTACTTC.

This clonotype was counted only a few times. The genes are TRBV5-1 and TRBJ2-7; tentatively, D is TRBD2 (5 bases). The germline V gene encodes CDR1 SGHRS and CDR2 YFSETQ. V dropped 4 bases and J dropped 3 bases, with 11 bases sitting between them. The CDR3 consists of 13 residues. This CDR3 is CASSREGDYEQYF. DNA of the CDR3: TGCGCCAGCAGCCGGGAAGGAGACTACGAGCAGTACTTC.

This clonotype was counted between two and nine times. The chain employs TRBV14 and TRBJ2-1; D gene ambiguous. The ends were cut back, 6 bases at V and 0 bases at J, with 15 bases in the middle. The germline V gene encodes CDR1 SGHDN and CDR2 FVKESK. This CDR3 is built from 16 residues. CDR3 in DNA: TGTGCCAGCAGTCGTCACTCAATGGCCTCCTACAATGAGCAGTTCTTC. Its translation: CASSRHSMASYNEQFF.

This clonotype was counted between two and nine times. The gene calls are TRBV9 and TRBJ2-5; tentatively, D is TRBD1 (5 bases). V lost 2 bases and J 2 bases, leaving 16 bases between the germline ends. The CDR3 has 16 residues. CDR1 is SGDLS and CDR2 is YYNGEE in the germline V gene. Here the CDR3 DNA reads TGTGCCAGCAGCGTTCTCCTTGGCAGGACACAAGAGACCCAGTACTTC. This translates into CASSVLLGRTQETQYF.

V usage is TRBV27 and J usage is TRBJ2-7; 15 bases are a match to TRBD2. CDR3 length: 16 residues. V lost 0 bases to trimming and J lost 5 bases; unmatched junction nucleotides: 2. Germline-derived CDR1 and CDR2 are MNHEY and SMNVEV (reference sequence). The CDR3 loop reads CASSLSRTSGRDEQYF. For the CDR3, the DNA is TGTGCCAGCAGTTTATCCCGGACTAGCGGGAGGGACGAGCAGTACTTC.

The rearrangement links TRBV15 to TRBJ1-5, with D maybe TRBD1 (6 bases). The germline V gene encodes CDR1 LNHNV and CDR2 YYDKDF (reference sequence). V was trimmed by 5 bases and J by 3 bases, leaving 11 bases between them. The CDR3 is 14 amino acids. CDR3 protein: CATSPSGANQPQHF. The DNA for the CDR3 is TGTGCCACCAGCCCGTCAGGGGCCAATCAGCCCCAGCATTTT.

This clonotype was detected only a few times. The chain employs TRBV15 and TRBJ2-1; no definite D call. V was cut by 1 base and J by 3 bases, with 10 bases left in between. CDR1 and CDR2 from the germline V gene are LNHNV and YYDKDF (reference sequence). This CDR3 spans 15 amino acids. CDR3 nucleotide sequence: TGTGCCACCAGCAGAGTATCTACGCGCTACAATGAGCAGTTCTTC. It codes for CATSRVSTRYNEQFF. The full variable domain, its missing parts supplied by reference TRBV15 and TRBJ2-1, is DAMVIQNPRYQVTQFGKPVTLSCSQTLNHNVMYWYQQKSSQAPKLLFHYYDKDFNNEADTPDNFQSRRPNTSFCFLDIRSPGLGDTAMYLCATSRVSTRYNEQFFGPGTRLTVL.

The chain couples TRBV20-1 to TRBJ2-3, with 9 bases lining up with TRBD2. Germline CDR1 reads DFQATT; CDR2 reads SNEGSKA (reference sequence). V lost 2 bases and J lost 4; bases outside the gene matches: 7. The CDR3 spans 15 residues. The CDR3 loop is CSARISAGGPDTQYF. The CDR3 DNA sequence: TGCAGTGCTAGAATTTCGGCGGGAGGGCCAGATACGCAGTATTTT.

This clonotype was picked up one time. The junction departs from germline at one end; a sequencing error may be responsible. The genes are TRBV20-1 and TRBJ1-2; 8 bases are shared with TRBD1. This CDR3 has 14 residues. CDR1 DFQATT and CDR2 SNEGSKA come from the germline V gene (reference sequence). CDR3 coding DNA: TGCATTGCTCAGGCCCCTGGGACAGGTACTGGCTACACCTTC. Its translation is CIAQAPGTGTGYTF.

This chain links TRBV5-5 with TRBJ1-2; D is unresolved. Trimming shortened V by 4 bases and J by 4 bases, and 14 bases separated the two germline ends. Germline V gene data show CDR1 as SGHKS and CDR2 as YYEKEE (reference sequence). The CDR3 totals 14 residues. CDR3 sequence reads: CASSPGRQPYGYTF. The CDR3, as DNA: TGTGCCAGCAGCCCCGGACGGCAGCCCTATGGCTACACCTTC.

This clonotype was seen more than once but under ten times. The chain joins TRBV5-1 to TRBJ2-3; perhaps TRBD1 as D (6 bases). This CDR3 region has 16 residues. Trimming left V 6 bases short and J 6 bases short, with 23 bases between. The germline gives CDR1 SGHRS, CDR2 YFSETQ. The CDR3 protein is CASKLIPTGTGDTQYF. CDR3 DNA sequence: TGCGCCAGCAAGCTTATACCCACAGGGACCGGCGATACGCAGTATTTT.